What follows describes a single T cell receptor (beta chain). These data belong to a study of T-cell reconstitution after alpha-beta-depleted transplantation in children. Germline V gene data show CDR1 as MNHEY and CDR2 as SMNVEV (reference sequence). V gave up 2 bases and J gave up 4 bases, with 13 bases separating them. The CDR3 runs 15 residues. Using unique molecular identifiers, the investigators prepared the TCRbeta library. One entry per CDR3 protein, called by TCRdb with MiXCR from the PCR reads. The sample consists of 250,000 to 400,000 distinct CDR3 sequences, roughly 25% of them appearing once.

This TCR was sampled from a male patient between 5 and 17 years old who had a stem cell transplant for acute lymphoblastic leukemia, so the T cells may come from the graft donor. Sequences were derived from PBMCs, mostly from graft donor cells, sampled 180 days after TCRalphabeta/CD19-depleted stem cell transplant. The gene calls are TRBV27 and TRBJ2-3; no definite D call. CDR3 in DNA: TGTGCCAGCAGTTTAGCGGCCTCACGGGCAGATACGCAGTATTTT. Residues: CASSLAASRADTQYF.